Listed below are T cell receptor beta chains from one sample, sequenced in a study of identical twins. TCRdb independently ran MiXCR on the 5' RACE reads; one entry per CDR3 protein. The profile shows 250,000 or so distinct CDR3 sequences, about 8.9% of them singletons. This same sample was also taken into another study, of yellow fever vaccine responses in identical twins.

Sequenced material: CD8+ T cells sorted from blood. The origin of the receptors is a woman under 30 in good health. Each CDR3 is given with its conserved first and last residue. Fields, in order: V gene, J gene, clone size, D gene, CDR3 DNA, CDR3 protein. The D gene is left open where the match is weak. Not every row has a clone size; where given, it reads once, few, many or a size class.

V: TRBV6-4; J: TRBJ2-7; size: few; D: .; DNA: TGTGCCAGCAGTGACATAACCCGCGGCTATCCCATGGTCGAGCAGTACTTC; CDR3: CASSDITRGYPMVEQYF
V: TRBV7-9; J: TRBJ2-1; size: many; D: TRBD2; DNA: TGTGCCAGCAGCTCCGGGACTAGCAATGAGCAGTTCTTC; CDR3: CASSSGTSNEQFF
V: TRBV5-6; J: TRBJ2-7; size: .; D: TRBD2; DNA: TGTGCCAGCAGTCTAACCCAGCGGGAGGAAAGCTACGAGCAGTACTTC; CDR3: CASSLTQREESYEQYF
V: TRBV28; J: TRBJ2-1; size: few; D: .; DNA: TGTGCCAGCAGTTTAGGACAGCACAATGAGCAGTTCTTC; CDR3: CASSLGQHNEQFF
V: TRBV28; J: TRBJ2-5; size: many; D: TRBD2; DNA: TGTGCCAGCAGGTCCACAACAGGGACTAGCATCCAGACCCAGTACTTC; CDR3: CASRSTTGTSIQTQYF
V: TRBV25-1; J: TRBJ1-5; size: many; D: .; DNA: TGTGCCAGCAGTGAAGCGGGGATTACTCAGCCCCAGCATTTT; CDR3: CASSEAGITQPQHF
V: TRBV29-1; J: TRBJ1-2; size: few; D: TRBD1; DNA: TGCAGCGTTGTGGGGCAGGGGGTCCCCGGTTATGGCTACACCTTC; CDR3: CSVVGQGVPGYGYTF
V: TRBV29-1; J: TRBJ2-7; size: .; D: TRBD1; DNA: TGCAGCGTCTGGACAGGGGGAACCTACGAGCAGTACTTC; CDR3: CSVWTGGTYEQYF
V: TRBV9; J: TRBJ2-1; size: .; D: TRBD2; DNA: TGTGCCAGCAGCCCCAGGGTGCTAGCGGGAATCGACCCCAACAATGAGCAGTTCTTC; CDR3: CASSPRVLAGIDPNNEQFF
V: TRBV6-2/TRBV6-3; J: TRBJ2-1; size: .; D: .; DNA: TGTGCCAGCAGGGCCCTTCCCTGGGGGCAGTTCTTC; CDR3: CASRALPWGQFF
V: TRBV6-2/TRBV6-3; J: TRBJ2-2; size: many; D: .; DNA: TGTGCCAGCACCCTTCCTAACACCGGGGAGCTGTTTTTT; CDR3: CASTLPNTGELFF
V: TRBV29-1; J: TRBJ2-1; size: many; D: .; DNA: TGCAGCGTTGAAGTTCTAGGAACCCCCTACAATGAGCAGTTCTTC; CDR3: CSVEVLGTPYNEQFF
V: TRBV6-2/TRBV6-3; J: TRBJ2-7; size: .; D: .; DNA: TGTGCCAGCGTCGGCTTGCCTCCGTCGTTTTACGAGCAGTACTTC; CDR3: CASVGLPPSFYEQYF